The 11 T cell receptor beta chains listed next were all sequenced from one sample in a study of shared clonotypes between healthy human individuals (dated by TCRdb to about 2020). The library was prepared using the immunoSEQ multiplex PCR assay. Drawn from immuneACCESS, this table holds only the in-frame rearrangements with V and J called that TCRdb kept. Clones are partly lost; checked studies trace under half to an unresolved V gene and leave the rest unexplained. This sample holds roughly 1,500,000 clones; around 98.5% were observed only once. The biggest ten clones account for roughly 0.35% of the sample. The sequencing input was naive CD4+ T cells sorted from blood. The sample's cell subset or site label, in plain terms: CD45RA+ positively selected. Receptors originate from a man younger than 45 in good health.

This chain's CDR3 is CASSLGTSGSLKNEQYF. The CDR3 coding sequence is TGTGCCAGCAGCTTGGGGACTAGCGGGAGTTTGAAAAACGAGCAGTACTTC. The rearrangement uses TRBV5-4 and TRBJ2-7, with 13 bases fitting TRBD2. The CDR3 loop spans 17 amino acids. J lost 5 bases, V lost 0 bases, and 8 bases had no gene match. In germline, CDR1 is SGHNT, CDR2 YYREEE (reference sequence).

This chain connects TRBV5-6 to TRBJ1-5; D might be TRBD1 (5 bases). Deletions cut 5 bases from V and 4 bases from J, with 10 bases between. This CDR3 comprises 13 residues. In germline, CDR1 is SGHDT, CDR2 YYEEEE. DNA of the CDR3: TGTGCCAGCAGTAGGGACCCAAATCAGCCCCAGCATTTT. Translated: CASSRDPNQPQHF. Supplemented by reference TRBV5-6 and TRBJ1-5, the full variable domain reads DAGVTQSPTHLIKTRGQQVTLRCSPKSGHDTVSWYQQALGQGPQFIFQYYEEEERQRGNFPDRFSGHQFPNYSSELNVNALLLGDSALYLCASSRDPNQPQHFGDGTRLSIL.

The chain links TRBV5-4 to TRBJ2-1, with D hard to call. Trimming removed 0 bases from V and 9 bases from J, with 7 bases in between. The germline V gene encodes CDR1 SGHNT and CDR2 YYREEE (reference sequence). CDR3 length: 12 amino acids. CDR3 residues: CASSLVSAEQFF. CDR3 nucleotide sequence: TGTGCCAGCAGCTTGGTTAGTGCTGAGCAGTTCTTC.

This sequence joins TRBV18 and TRBJ1-1, with 7 bases aligning to TRBD1. V was clipped by 2 bases and J by 5 bases; unmatched bases: 5. Germline V gene data show CDR1 as KGHSH and CDR2 as LQKENI. The CDR3 loop spans 14 amino acids. CDR3 DNA sequence: TGTGCCAGCTCACCATCGGAGACAGGGACTGAAGCTTTCTTT. As protein: CASSPSETGTEAFF. Using reference TRBV18 and TRBJ1-1 for the parts outside the CDR3, the full variable domain is NAGVMQNPRHLVRRRGQEARLRCSPMKGHSHVYWYRQLPEEGLKFMVYLQKENIIDESGMPKERFSAEFPKEGPSILRIQQVVRGDSAAYFCASSPSETGTEAFFGQGTRLTVV.

V gene TRBV2 combines with J gene TRBJ2-1, with TRBD2 matching over 15 bases. The germline gives CDR1 SNHLY, CDR2 FYNNEI. V shed 3 bases, J shed 0 bases, and the junction held 6 bases outside the gene matches. The CDR3 length is 19 residues. The CDR3 nucleotides are TGTGCCAGCAGTGAGATGGGACTAGCGGGAGGATTCTCCTACAATGAGCAGTTCTTC. It is translated as CASSEMGLAGGFSYNEQFF.

V is TRBV5-1 and J is TRBJ2-7, with TRBD1 matching over 11 bases. Germline V gene lookup returns CDR1 SGHRS and CDR2 YFSETQ. Trimming at V came to 4 bases and at J to 6 bases, leaving 3 bases not matched to a gene. There are 13 residues in the CDR3. CDR3 bases: TGCGCCAGCAGCAGGGGACAGGGGGTCGAGCAGTACTTC. It translates to CASSRGQGVEQYF. Supplemented by reference TRBV5-1 and TRBJ2-7, the full variable domain reads KAGVTQTPRYLIKTRGQQVTLSCSPISGHRSVSWYQQTPGQGLQFLFEYFSETQRNKGNFPGRFSGRQFSNSRSEMNVSTLELGDSALYLCASSRGQGVEQYFGPGTRLTVT.

This sequence joins TRBV7-9 and TRBJ2-7; 8 bases line up with TRBD2. Germline V CDR1 and CDR2: SEHNR, FQNEAQ (reference sequence). The CDR3 is made up of 16 amino acids. V shed 1 base, J shed 1 base, and the junction held 6 bases outside the gene matches. CDR3 region: CASSLGSGGSSYEQYF. For the CDR3, the DNA is TGTGCCAGCAGCTTAGGGAGCGGGGGATCGTCCTACGAGCAGTACTTC.

The table lists this clone with a count of one. The chain is built from TRBV7-9 and TRBJ2-1, with D possibly TRBD2 on 5 matching bases. CDR3 length equals 17 residues. V gave up 5 bases and J gave up 0 bases, with 17 bases separating them. CDR1 is SEHNR, CDR2 FQNEAQ, per germline (reference sequence). The CDR3 here is CASSIRWESGSYNEQFF. The CDR3 nucleotides are TGTGCCAGCAGCATACGCTGGGAGTCCGGCTCCTACAATGAGCAGTTCTTC.

To note about this clone: This specimen includes other DNA sequences encoding the same CDR3. In DNA, the CDR3 is TGTGCCAGCAGCCTCGAGCGCGGACCCACCTACGAGCAGTACTTC. This encodes CASSLERGPTYEQYF. The rearrangement uses TRBV7-2 and TRBJ2-7; D is unresolved. Between the trimmed V and J ends, which lost 5 bases and 2 bases, there was a span of 16 bases. The CDR3 is made up of 15 amino acids. Germline CDR1 SGHTA, CDR2 FQGNSA.

This rearrangement joins TRBV13 to TRBJ2-1, with 8 bases identical to TRBD1. Germline lookup yields CDR1 PRHDT and CDR2 FYEKMQ (reference sequence). This CDR3 has 15 residues. V was clipped by 4 bases and J by 3 bases; unmatched bases: 5. CDR3 in amino acids: CASSSRDRRYNEQFF. DNA for the CDR3: TGTGCCAGCAGCTCCCGGGACAGGCGCTACAATGAGCAGTTCTTC.

The chain joins TRBV9 to TRBJ2-2; D ambiguous. Germline assignment: CDR1 SGDLS and CDR2 YYNGEE. V lost 3 bases to trimming and J lost 6 bases, with 12 bases between them. The CDR3 is 14 amino acids. This CDR3 is CASSALIGAGELFF. DNA for the CDR3: TGTGCCAGCAGCGCCCTCATTGGGGCCGGGGAGCTGTTTTTT.